The clone carrying this T cell receptor (beta chain) was seen just once. Its antigen is unknown. Sampling of each donor yielded at least one pre-ART PBMC sample and at least two post-ART PBMC samples. Running of the v3.0 immunoSEQ assay took place at survey level. TCRdb's copy holds only in-frame clones and misses some; the assay was immunoSEQ multiplex PCR. This table holds roughly 25,000 clones, around 86% found once. This record comes from a study of long-term antiretroviral therapy in people with HIV. General study points: Clonotypes expanded prior to ART showed repertoire dominance at all sampled time points. All blood samples came from the years 2004 to 2017, possibly under older ART regimens. With ART, diversity went up but was still lower than in transplant donor controls.

CDR3 length: 13 residues. Germline CDR1 is SGHDN and CDR2 is FVKESK. V lost 6 bases and J lost 8, with 13 bases in between. The TCR originated in a man aged 50 or older with HIV. Sample: unsorted PBMCs, taken 0.4 years after starting antiretroviral therapy. The J gene is TRBJ1-4, the V gene TRBV14, with TRBD1 as a possible D gene (5 bases). CDR3 region: CASRDQGSEKLFF. CDR3 nucleotide sequence: TGTGCCAGCAGGGATCAGGGAAGCGAAAAACTGTTTTTT. Drawing the rest from reference TRBV14 and TRBJ1-4, the complete variable domain is EAGVTQFPSHSVIEKGQTVTLRCDPISGHDNLYWYRRVMGKEIKFLLHFVKESKQDESGMPNNRFLAERTGGTYSTLKVQPAELEDSGVYFCASRDQGSEKLFFGSGTQLSVL.